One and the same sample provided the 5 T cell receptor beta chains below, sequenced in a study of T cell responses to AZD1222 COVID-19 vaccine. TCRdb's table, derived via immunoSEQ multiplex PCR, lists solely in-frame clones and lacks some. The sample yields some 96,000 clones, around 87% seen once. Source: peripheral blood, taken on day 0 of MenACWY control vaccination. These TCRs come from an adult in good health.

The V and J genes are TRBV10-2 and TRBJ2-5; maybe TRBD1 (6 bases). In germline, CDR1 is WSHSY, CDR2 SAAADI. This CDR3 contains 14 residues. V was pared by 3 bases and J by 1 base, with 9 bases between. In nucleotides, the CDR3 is TGCGCCAGCAGTGAAGACAGGAGCCAAGAGACCCAGTACTTC. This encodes CASSEDRSQETQYF.

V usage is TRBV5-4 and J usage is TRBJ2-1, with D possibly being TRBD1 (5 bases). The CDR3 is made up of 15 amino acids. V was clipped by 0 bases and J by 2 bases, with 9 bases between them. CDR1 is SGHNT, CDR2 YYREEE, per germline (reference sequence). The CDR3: CASSLGLGPYNEQFF. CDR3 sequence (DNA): TGTGCCAGCAGCTTGGGGCTGGGGCCCTACAATGAGCAGTTCTTC.

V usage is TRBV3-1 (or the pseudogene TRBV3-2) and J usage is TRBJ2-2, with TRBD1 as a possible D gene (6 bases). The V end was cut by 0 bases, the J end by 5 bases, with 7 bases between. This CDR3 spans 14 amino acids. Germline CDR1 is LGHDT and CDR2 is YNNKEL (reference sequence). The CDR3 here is CASSQDGTTGELFF. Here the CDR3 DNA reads TGTGCCAGCAGCCAAGATGGGACAACCGGGGAGCTGTTTTTT.

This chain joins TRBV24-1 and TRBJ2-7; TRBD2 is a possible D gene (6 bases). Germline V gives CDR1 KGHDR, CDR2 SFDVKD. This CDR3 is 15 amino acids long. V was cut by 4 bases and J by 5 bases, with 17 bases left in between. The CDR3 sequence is CATSDAGRKGDEQYF. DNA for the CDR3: TGTGCCACCAGTGACGCCGGGAGAAAAGGCGACGAGCAGTACTTC.

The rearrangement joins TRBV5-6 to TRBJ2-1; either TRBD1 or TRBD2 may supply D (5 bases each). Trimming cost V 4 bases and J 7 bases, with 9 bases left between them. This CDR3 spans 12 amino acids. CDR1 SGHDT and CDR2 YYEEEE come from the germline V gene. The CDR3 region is CASSQWGNEQFF. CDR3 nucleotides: TGTGCCAGCAGCCAGTGGGGGAATGAGCAGTTCTTC.